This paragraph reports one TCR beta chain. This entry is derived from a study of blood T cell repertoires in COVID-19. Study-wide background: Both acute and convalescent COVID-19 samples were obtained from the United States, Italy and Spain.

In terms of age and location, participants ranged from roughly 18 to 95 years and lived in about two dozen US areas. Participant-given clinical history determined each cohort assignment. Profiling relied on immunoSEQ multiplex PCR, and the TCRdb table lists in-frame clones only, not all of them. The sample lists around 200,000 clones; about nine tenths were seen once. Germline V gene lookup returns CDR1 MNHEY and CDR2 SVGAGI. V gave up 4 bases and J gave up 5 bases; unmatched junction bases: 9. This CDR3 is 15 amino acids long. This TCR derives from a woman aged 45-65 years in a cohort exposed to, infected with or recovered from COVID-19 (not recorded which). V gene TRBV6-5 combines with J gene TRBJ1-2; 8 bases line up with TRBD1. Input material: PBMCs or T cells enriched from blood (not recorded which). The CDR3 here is CASSSWTGRRYGYTF. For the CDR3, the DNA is TGTGCCAGCAGTTCCTGGACAGGGAGGAGGTATGGCTACACCTTC.